One sample yielded the 32 T cell receptor beta chains listed below, sequenced in a study of blood T cell repertoires in COVID-19. TCRdb keeps only in-frame clones here, not all; method: immunoSEQ multiplex PCR. The table lists 68,000 or so clones, around nine tenths of them singletons. Sequencing was performed on peripheral blood. The receptors come from a man aged 40-49 years with COVID-19, enrolled during active disease.

The chain has TRBV28 and TRBJ1-1; D is perhaps TRBD1 (6 bases). Per germline, CDR1 MDHEN and CDR2 SYDVKM. V gave up 4 bases and J gave up 6 bases, with 18 bases separating them. The CDR3 has 15 residues. CDR3 coding DNA: TGTGCCAGCAGTTCCTCCTCAACAGGGCCCTCTGAAGCTTTCTTT. It yields the protein CASSSSSTGPSEAFF.

The chain links TRBV6-5 to TRBJ1-1; D not resolved. Between the trimmed V and J ends, which lost 2 bases and 7 bases, there was a span of 5 bases. The germline gives CDR1 MNHEY, CDR2 SVGAGI. The CDR3 totals 11 residues. CDR3 residues: CASSYESEAFF. The CDR3 DNA is TGTGCCAGCAGTTACGAGAGTGAAGCTTTCTTT.

CDR3 residues: CASSEMLAGGEDTQYF. The CDR3 DNA is TGTGCCAGCAGTGAAATGCTAGCGGGGGGGGAGGATACGCAGTATTTT. This chain connects TRBV6-1 to TRBJ2-3, with 12 bases fitting TRBD2. This CDR3 is 16 amino acids long. CDR1 and CDR2 from the germline V gene are MNHNS and SASEGT. V was clipped by 2 bases and J by 6 bases; unmatched bases: 6.

The chain is built from TRBV7-9 and TRBJ1-1, with TRBD1 identical over 7 bases. The CDR3 length is 14 residues. The germline V gene encodes CDR1 SEHNR and CDR2 FQNEAQ (reference sequence). V dropped 1 base and J dropped 11; count of bases not matched to a gene: 10. CDR3 region: CASSLVEQGKNAFF. The CDR3 nucleotides are TGTGCCAGCAGCTTAGTCGAACAGGGGAAGAACGCTTTCTTT.

The gene calls are TRBV18 and TRBJ2-7; 9 bases map to TRBD2. Germline CDR1 reads KGHSH; CDR2 reads LQKENI. The CDR3 is 14 residues long. V dropped 3 bases and J dropped 6; count of bases not matched to a gene: 6. CDR3 coding DNA: TGTGCCAGCTCACCCACCGGGACTAGCCGCGAGCAGTACTTC. The encoded protein is CASSPTGTSREQYF.

J is TRBJ1-5 and V is TRBV19; unclear D gene. Germline V gives CDR1 LNHDA, CDR2 SQIVND (reference sequence). This CDR3 is 14 amino acids long. Trimming shortened V by 2 bases and J by 9 bases, and 14 bases separated the two germline ends. CDR3 loop: CASSIIEGHRPQHF. CDR3 in DNA: TGTGCCAGTAGTATAATTGAGGGTCATCGGCCCCAGCATTTT.

This chain joins TRBV5-1 and TRBJ2-5, with D possibly matching TRBD2 (6 bases). CDR1 and CDR2 (germline): SGHRS, YFSETQ. The length of the CDR3 is 16 residues. Trimming removed 2 bases at V and 5 bases at J, with 19 bases between. This CDR3 is CASSFSPPSEGETQYF. In nucleotides, the CDR3 is TGCGCCAGCAGCTTTAGCCCCCCGTCGGAGGGGGAGACCCAGTACTTC.

The chain uses TRBV7-2 and TRBJ1-5; D is ambiguous. CDR1 and CDR2 (germline): SGHTA, FQGNSA. The CDR3 spans 14 residues. Trimming took 1 base from V and 3 from J, leaving 7 bases between them. The CDR3 nucleotides are TGTGCCAGCAGCTTAGATGGCTCCAATCAGCCCCAGCATTTT. Its translation is CASSLDGSNQPQHF.

The chain employs TRBV7-9 and TRBJ2-3; 7 nucleotides line up with TRBD2. Germline V lookup: CDR1 SEHNR, CDR2 FQNEAQ (reference sequence). J gave up 1 base and V 5 bases, and 9 bases lay outside the gene matches. CDR3 size: 16 residues. CDR3 amino acids: CASSRVSGPGTDTQYF. As DNA, the CDR3 is TGTGCCAGCAGCCGAGTTAGCGGGCCAGGCACAGATACGCAGTATTTT.

V is TRBV2 and J is TRBJ1-2; D ambiguous. Germline-derived CDR1 and CDR2 are SNHLY and FYNNEI. V was cut by 6 bases and J by 0 bases, with 11 bases left in between. The CDR3 loop spans 14 amino acids. CDR3 coding DNA: TGTGCCAGCAGCCCCAGTGGAGCTAACTATGGCTACACCTTC. This codes for CASSPSGANYGYTF.

V and J are TRBV10-3 and TRBJ2-6; weak D call: TRBD1 (6 bases). CDR1 ENHRY and CDR2 SYGVKD come from the germline V gene. The CDR3 has 17 residues. V lost 0 bases, J lost 0 bases, and 9 bases lay in between. The CDR3: CAISESPGVSGANVLTF. CDR3 in DNA: TGTGCCATCAGTGAGTCTCCAGGGGTCTCTGGGGCCAACGTCCTGACTTTC.

The chain is built from TRBV4-1 and TRBJ2-2, with 12 bases lining up with TRBD2. CDR3 size: 16 residues. V shed 6 bases, J shed 3 bases, and the junction held 5 bases outside the gene matches. Germline V gene data show CDR1 as MGHRA and CDR2 as YSYEKL. The CDR3 loop is CASSPRLAGDTGELFF. The CDR3 DNA reads as TGCGCCAGCAGTCCCCGACTAGCGGGGGACACCGGGGAGCTGTTTTTT.

V is TRBV5-1 and J is TRBJ1-1; 7 bases are shared with TRBD1. This CDR3 comprises 14 residues. The V segment lost 0 bases and the J segment 7 bases; nucleotides outside the gene matches: 6. CDR1 is SGHRS and CDR2 is YFSETQ in the germline V gene. As DNA, the CDR3 is TGCGCCAGCAGCTTGGGTCCGGGACAGCTTGAAGCTTTCTTT. Encoded protein: CASSLGPGQLEAFF.

The chain couples TRBV27 to TRBJ1-2; 12 bases are a match to TRBD1. Germline V gene data show CDR1 as MNHEY and CDR2 as SMNVEV (reference sequence). The CDR3 is 18 residues long. The J segment lost 6 bases and the V segment lost 0 bases, leaving 11 bases of the junction unmatched. Written as DNA, the CDR3 is TGTGCCAGCAGTTTATCCCGGGACAGGGGGCGAGTGGATGATGGCTACACCTTC. Encoded protein: CASSLSRDRGRVDDGYTF.

CDR3 bases: TGTGCCAGCAGCCGCCCTAGCGGGGGGCGAGAGACCCAGTACTTC. This sequence encodes CASSRPSGGRETQYF. The genes are TRBV6-2 or TRBV6-3 and TRBJ2-5; 11 bases line up with TRBD2. Germline V gene lookup returns CDR1 MNHEY and CDR2 SVGEGT. V was pared by 6 bases and J by 4 bases, with 7 bases of the junction left unmatched. The CDR3 contains 15 residues.

The chain joins TRBV7-8 to TRBJ1-2; TRBD1 matches at 9 bases. Germline lookup yields CDR1 SGHVS and CDR2 FQNEAQ. J lost 5 bases, V lost 5 bases, and 3 bases had no gene match. The CDR3 contains 13 residues. The CDR3 DNA reads as TGTGCCAGCAGCCGGGACAGGGAGTATGGCTACACCTTC. This codes for CASSRDREYGYTF.

This clone appeared once. The chain couples TRBV3-1 (or the pseudogene TRBV3-2) to TRBJ2-5; weak D call: TRBD2 (6 bases). V was trimmed by 1 base and J by 1 base, leaving 7 bases between them. The CDR3 contains 14 residues. In germline, CDR1 is LGHDT, CDR2 YNNKEL (reference sequence). This CDR3 reads CASSQGAGQETQYF. CDR3 nucleotide sequence: TGTGCCAGCAGCCAAGGAGCGGGCCAAGAGACCCAGTACTTC.

V gene TRBV28 combines with J gene TRBJ2-1, with 9 nucleotides matching TRBD1. The CDR3 spans 15 residues. J lost 7 bases, V lost 6 bases, and 10 bases had no gene match. Germline CDR1 reads MDHEN; CDR2 reads SYDVKM. CDR3: CASSSEGTGKNEQFF. The CDR3 DNA is TGTGCCAGCAGCTCAGAGGGGACAGGGAAGAATGAGCAGTTCTTC.

The chain couples TRBV10-3 to TRBJ1-6; possible D gene TRBD1, 6 bases. The CDR3 spans 14 residues. The ends were cut back, 3 bases at V and 9 bases at J, with 12 bases in the middle. Per germline, CDR1 ENHRY and CDR2 SYGVKD. CDR3 region: CAISDPGEGSPLHF. CDR3 coding DNA: TGTGCCATCAGTGATCCAGGGGAAGGTTCACCCCTCCACTTT.

The chain links TRBV15 to TRBJ2-5; 11 bases match TRBD2. Germline CDR1 is LNHNV and CDR2 is YYDKDF (reference sequence). The CDR3 spans 16 residues. Trimming removed 1 base from V and 2 bases from J; junction bases left unmatched: 3. CDR3 amino acids: CATSRGLAGLQETQYF. For the CDR3, the DNA is TGTGCCACCAGCAGAGGACTAGCGGGACTACAAGAGACCCAGTACTTC.

The chain is built from TRBV7-9 and TRBJ1-5; no definite D call. The V end was cut by 5 bases, the J end by 0 bases, with 17 bases between. This CDR3 is built from 17 residues. The V gene's germline CDR1 is SEHNR and CDR2 FQNEAQ (reference sequence). The CDR3 sequence: CASSPLPNTDSNQPQHF. The CDR3 nucleotides read TGTGCCAGCAGCCCCCTCCCCAATACAGATAGCAATCAGCCCCAGCATTTT. The variable domain in full, with the rest retrieved from reference TRBV7-9 and TRBJ1-5, is DTGVSQNPRHKITKRGQNVTFRCDPISEHNRLYWYRQTLGQGPEFLTYFQNEAQLEKSRLLSDRFSAERPKGSFSTLEIQRTEQGDSAMYLCASSPLPNTDSNQPQHFGDGTRLSIL.

The gene calls are TRBV10-3 and TRBJ1-1, with TRBD1 identical over 11 bases. The CDR3 has 15 amino acids. Germline V lookup: CDR1 ENHRY, CDR2 SYGVKD. Trimming took 4 bases from V and 1 from J; bases not matched to a gene: 2. This chain's CDR3 is CAISGTGGGNTEAFF. In DNA form, the CDR3 reads TGTGCCATCAGTGGGACAGGGGGCGGGAACACTGAAGCTTTCTTT.

The gene calls are TRBV28 and TRBJ2-1; TRBD1 aligns across 7 bases. This CDR3 comprises 15 residues. Per germline, CDR1 MDHEN and CDR2 SYDVKM. V was clipped by 4 bases and J by 0 bases; unmatched bases: 3. CDR3: CASSWAGGSYNEQFF. CDR3 in DNA: TGTGCCAGCAGTTGGGCAGGGGGCTCCTACAATGAGCAGTTCTTC.

CDR3 protein: CASSPQGIEAFF. DNA for the CDR3: TGTGCCAGCAGCCCCCAGGGTATTGAAGCTTTCTTT. The rearrangement uses TRBV9 and TRBJ1-1; the D gene is possibly TRBD1 (5 bases). The CDR3 consists of 12 residues. Trimming pared 4 bases from V and 7 bases from J, leaving 11 bases between. Per germline, CDR1 SGDLS and CDR2 YYNGEE.

Only a few counts were recorded for this clone. This chain connects TRBV28 to TRBJ1-2; D perhaps matches TRBD1 (5 bases). V lost 3 bases, J lost 8 bases, and 10 bases lay in between. The CDR3 extends over 12 amino acids. CDR1 is MDHEN, CDR2 SYDVKM, per germline. The CDR3: CASSFSTAGYTF. The CDR3 DNA sequence: TGTGCCAGCAGTTTCTCGACAGCCGGCTACACCTTC.

The chain couples TRBV5-4 to TRBJ2-3; 9 nucleotides match TRBD2. Losses at the gene ends were 4 bases for V and 2 bases for J; bases not matched to a gene: 8. The CDR3 has 16 residues. Germline V gene data show CDR1 as SGHNT and CDR2 as YYREEE (reference sequence). DNA for the CDR3: TGTGCCAGCAGCCCCATGCTAGCGGGAACCACAGATACGCAGTATTTT. Its protein product is CASSPMLAGTTDTQYF.

This clone is a singleton in its sample. This chain links TRBV4-1 with TRBJ1-5; TRBD1 might be the D (5 bases). Trimming pared 0 bases from V and 7 bases from J, leaving 13 bases between. The CDR3 extends over 15 amino acids. The germline gives CDR1 MGHRA, CDR2 YSYEKL. The DNA for the CDR3 is TGCGCCAGCAGCCAAGATGGGGGGTTTTGGCAGCCCCAGCATTTT. Its protein product is CASSQDGGFWQPQHF.

This clone appeared once. The chain has TRBV10-3 and TRBJ1-3; D gene unclear. CDR3 size: 16 residues. CDR1 and CDR2 from the germline V gene are ENHRY and SYGVKD. Between the trimmed V and J ends, which lost 2 bases and 1 base, there was a span of 12 bases. The CDR3 loop is CAISEAARVSGNTIYF. The CDR3 DNA reads TGTGCCATCAGTGAGGCCGCACGGGTTTCTGGAAACACCATATATTTT.

The chain joins TRBV2 to TRBJ2-2, with D possibly TRBD1 on 6 matching bases. CDR1 SNHLY and CDR2 FYNNEI come from the germline V gene. The CDR3 runs 13 residues. Trimming cost V 4 bases and J 7 bases, with 10 bases left between them. Here the CDR3 reads CASSGQGHGELFF. Written as DNA, the CDR3 is TGTGCCAGCAGTGGGCAGGGGCACGGGGAGCTGTTTTTT.

The chain uses TRBV28 and TRBJ1-1, with 8 bases aligning to TRBD1. V shed 5 bases and J 4 bases; nucleotides not matched to a gene: 9. This CDR3 comprises 15 residues. Germline values: CDR1 MDHEN, CDR2 SYDVKM. The CDR3 protein is CASSTQGAESTEAFF. The CDR3 DNA sequence: TGTGCCAGCAGTACCCAGGGGGCCGAGAGCACTGAAGCTTTCTTT.

The gene calls are TRBV5-6 and TRBJ1-4; 9 nucleotides line up with TRBD1. The CDR3 spans 14 residues. Trimming removed 3 bases from V and 5 bases from J; junction bases left unmatched: 2. CDR1 SGHDT and CDR2 YYEEEE come from the germline V gene. The CDR3 DNA reads as TGTGCCAGCAGCTACGGGACAGGGAATGAAAAACTGTTTTTT. Residues: CASSYGTGNEKLFF.

This clone appeared a few times. The V gene is TRBV20-1, the J gene TRBJ1-5; 11 bases line up with TRBD1. CDR3 size: 17 residues. Looked up from germline, CDR1 is DFQATT and CDR2 is SNEGSKA (reference sequence). V gave up 3 bases and J gave up 6 bases; unmatched junction bases: 13. This chain's CDR3 is CSASFGQGAREGQPQHF. The CDR3 DNA is TGCAGTGCTAGTTTCGGACAGGGGGCGCGGGAGGGTCAGCCCCAGCATTTT.